The 6 T cell receptor beta chains reported below all come from one sample, sequenced in a study of radiotherapy plus CTLA-4 blockade in lung cancer. Generated by immunoSEQ multiplex PCR, the TCRdb table keeps only in-frame clones and is missing some. The sample consists of tens of thousands of clones, around 73% of them appearing once. The starting material was peripheral blood, obtained from a patient treated with radiotherapy plus ipilimumab. Receptors were obtained from a human donor with non-small cell lung cancer who had stable disease on radiotherapy plus ipilimumab.

The gene calls are TRBV6-5 and TRBJ1-2; TRBD1 agrees at 7 bases. Germline values: CDR1 MNHEY, CDR2 SVGAGI. The CDR3 spans 15 residues. V lost 1 base and J lost 8; bases outside the gene matches: 10. The CDR3: CASSYFSGRGGGYTF. The DNA of the CDR3 is TGTGCCAGCAGTTACTTTTCGGGCAGGGGGGGAGGCTACACCTTC.

V and J are TRBV27 and TRBJ2-2, with D hard to call. This CDR3 region has 15 residues. V lost 3 bases to trimming and J lost 3 bases, with 11 bases between them. Germline V gene data show CDR1 as MNHEY and CDR2 as SMNVEV (reference sequence). The CDR3 protein is CASSFRFPYTGELFF. In DNA, the CDR3 is TGTGCCAGCAGTTTTCGGTTTCCCTACACCGGGGAGCTGTTTTTT.

As regards this clone: The junction departs from the called germline gene at one end, perhaps through a read error. The J gene is TRBJ2-3, the V gene TRBV7-3; 9 bases line up with TRBD2. The CDR3 covers 15 residues. Germline V gene lookup returns CDR1 SGHTA and CDR2 FQGTGA. The CDR3 region has the DNA TGTGCCAGCACCCTTGCGGGGGGGCTCACAGGTACGCAGTATTTT. Amino acids: CASTLAGGLTGTQYF.

V and J are TRBV19 and TRBJ2-1; 8 nucleotides align to TRBD1. Germline CDR1 is LNHDA and CDR2 is SQIVND (reference sequence). The CDR3 runs to 16 residues. V gave up 8 bases and J gave up 1 base; unmatched junction bases: 10. Here the CDR3 reads CASSGRRTGSYNEQFF. CDR3 nucleotide sequence: TGTGCCAGTTCAGGAAGAAGGACAGGGTCCTACAATGAGCAGTTCTTC. Full variable domain (rest looked up from reference TRBV19 and TRBJ2-1): DGGITQSPKYLFRKEGQNVTLSCEQNLNHDAMYWYRQDPGQGLRLIYYSQIVNDFQKGDIAEGYSVSREKKESFPLTVTSAQKNPTAFYLCASSGRRTGSYNEQFFGPGTRLTVL.

The V and J genes are TRBV11-2 and TRBJ1-1; the match to TRBD1 covers 7 bases. The V gene end was trimmed by 5 bases and the J gene end by 2 bases; junction bases not matched to a gene: 8. The germline CDR1 and CDR2 sequences are SGHAT and FQNNGV. This CDR3 is built from 15 residues. The CDR3 is CASSRDGTDNTEAFF. CDR3 bases: TGTGCCAGCAGCAGAGACGGGACAGACAACACTGAAGCTTTCTTT.

This clone showed up just once. V and J are TRBV19 and TRBJ2-1; 7 nucleotides match TRBD2. CDR3 size: 14 residues. The germline V gene encodes CDR1 LNHDA and CDR2 SQIVND (reference sequence). V shed 4 bases, J shed 9 bases, and the junction held 9 bases outside the gene matches. The CDR3 is CASSKSGEIGEQFF. DNA of the CDR3: TGTGCCAGTAGTAAAAGCGGGGAGATCGGTGAGCAGTTCTTC.